This entry lists 20 T cell receptor beta chains sequenced from one sample in a study of radiation and T cells in renal cell carcinoma. Time point noted: blood 2 weeks post-SBRT. Treatment here: 15 Gy SBRT to primary tumor, nephrectomy 4 weeks later. The table came from immunoSEQ multiplex PCR; TCRdb's copy has only in-frame clones and leaves some out. Of around 130,000 clones listed, more than 75% are singletons. The sequencing here drew on blood, taken from a patient whose treatment included radiotherapy and nephrectomy. Source of these receptors: a woman in her 70s with renal cell carcinoma.

The chain has TRBV18 and TRBJ1-3; D uncertain. The CDR3 sequence is 16 residues long. V was trimmed by 4 bases and J by 0 bases, leaving 13 bases between them. CDR1 and CDR2 (germline): KGHSH, LQKENI. The CDR3 protein is CASSRLRSRSGNTIYF. In DNA form, the CDR3 reads TGTGCCAGCTCACGACTCAGGAGCCGCTCTGGAAACACCATATATTTT.

A single count supports this clone. The chain uses TRBV7-9 and TRBJ1-6; no firm D call. V was clipped by 0 bases and J by 3 bases, with 6 bases between them. The germline CDR1 and CDR2 sequences are SEHNR and FQNEAQ (reference sequence). This CDR3 has 15 amino acids. CDR3 in amino acids: CASSLAGVYNSPLHF. The CDR3 region has the DNA TGTGCCAGCAGCTTAGCCGGGGTCTATAATTCACCCCTCCACTTT.

The chain carries TRBV6-1 and TRBJ2-7, with unresolved D. V lost 1 base and J 5 bases, leaving 18 bases between the germline ends. Germline CDR1 and CDR2: MNHNS and SASEGT. The CDR3 length is 16 residues. The CDR3 coding sequence is TGTGCCAGCAGTGAAGGAAGGGAATGGGGTGACGACGAGCAGTACTTC. It encodes CASSEGREWGDDEQYF.

This rearrangement joins TRBV6-1 to TRBJ1-5; 8 bases line up with TRBD1. The V gene's germline CDR1 is MNHNS and CDR2 SASEGT. The V and J ends lost 1 base and 3 bases, in that order; junction bases with no gene match: 8. The CDR3 extends over 17 amino acids. CDR3 in amino acids: CASSEGTGFGINQPQHF. The DNA for the CDR3 is TGTGCCAGCAGTGAAGGGACAGGGTTCGGGATCAATCAGCCCCAGCATTTT.

The chain joins TRBV14 to TRBJ1-3; D is uncertain. CDR1 and CDR2 (germline): SGHDN, FVKESK. V gave up 2 bases and J gave up 0 bases, with 8 bases separating them. The CDR3 sequence is 15 residues long. The CDR3 region is CASSQLDFSGNTIYF. The CDR3 bases are TGTGCCAGCAGCCAATTGGACTTCTCTGGAAACACCATATATTTT.

The chain has TRBV28 and TRBJ2-7; possibly TRBD2 for D (6 bases). The CDR3 consists of 14 residues. Germline V gene lookup returns CDR1 MDHEN and CDR2 SYDVKM. Between the trimmed V and J ends, which lost 6 bases and 0 bases, there was a span of 12 bases. The CDR3 spells CASSFWGDSYEQYF. CDR3 sequence (DNA): TGTGCCAGCAGCTTTTGGGGGGACTCCTACGAGCAGTACTTC.

The V and J genes are TRBV5-5 and TRBJ2-5; D is possibly TRBD2 (5 bases). This CDR3 region has 17 residues. V shed 1 base and J shed 5 bases, with 21 bases lying between them. CDR1 is SGHKS and CDR2 is YYEKEE in the germline V gene (reference sequence). The chain's CDR3 is CASSLSVRRQPVETQYF. CDR3 nucleotide sequence: TGTGCCAGCAGCTTGTCCGTTCGGAGGCAACCCGTCGAGACCCAGTACTTC.

This sequence joins TRBV30 and TRBJ2-2; 9 nucleotides agree with TRBD1. CDR3 length: 14 residues. Germline loops: CDR1 GTSNPN, CDR2 SVGIG (reference sequence). The J segment lost 7 bases and the V segment lost 4 bases, leaving 7 bases of the junction unmatched. In DNA form, the CDR3 reads TGTGCCTGGACTGGACAGGGGTGGAGCGGGGAGCTGTTTTTT. Protein sequence: CAWTGQGWSGELFF.

The gene calls are TRBV7-2 and TRBJ2-3; D unclear. V lost 1 base, J lost 0 bases, and 8 bases lay in between. Germline V CDR1 and CDR2: SGHTA, FQGNSA. The CDR3 loop spans 15 amino acids. As DNA, the CDR3 is TGTGCCAGCAGCTTAGATACTACCAGCACAGATACGCAGTATTTT. Translating gives CASSLDTTSTDTQYF.

This chain uses TRBV9 with TRBJ2-3, with 11 bases that match TRBD2. Germline loops: CDR1 SGDLS, CDR2 YYNGEE. Trimming removed 4 bases from V and 2 bases from J; junction bases left unmatched: 12. The CDR3 extends over 18 amino acids. The CDR3 protein is CASSSTSSGGRLTDTQYF. The CDR3 DNA reads TGTGCCAGCAGCTCCACGTCTAGCGGGGGGCGGCTCACAGATACGCAGTATTTT.

V is TRBV5-1 and J is TRBJ1-2; D might be TRBD1 (5 bases). From germline, CDR1 is SGHRS and CDR2 YFSETQ. This CDR3 has 13 residues. V lost 3 bases and J lost 7, with 13 bases in between. DNA of the CDR3: TGCGCCAGCAGCTCCACAGCGGGGGGTGGCTACACCTTC. This encodes CASSSTAGGGYTF. Supplemented by reference TRBV5-1 and TRBJ1-2, the full variable domain reads KAGVTQTPRYLIKTRGQQVTLSCSPISGHRSVSWYQQTPGQGLQFLFEYFSETQRNKGNFPGRFSGRQFSNSRSEMNVSTLELGDSALYLCASSSTAGGGYTFGSGTRLTVV.

The V and J genes are TRBV19 and TRBJ1-5; D is unresolved. The V gene's germline CDR1 is LNHDA and CDR2 SQIVND (reference sequence). V was pared by 3 bases and J by 2 bases, with 17 bases between. The CDR3 spans 17 residues. CDR3 nucleotide sequence: TGTGCCAGTAGTATTGATGAGACGAGGGAGCGCAATCAGCCCCAGCATTTT. Protein product: CASSIDETRERNQPQHF.

The genes are TRBV6-1 and TRBJ1-2, with 8 nucleotides matching TRBD1. The CDR3 extends over 13 amino acids. With 6 bases clipped from V and 6 bases from J, the junction kept 6 bases outside the gene matches. Germline V gene lookup returns CDR1 MNHNS and CDR2 SASEGT. CDR3 sequence reads: CASSLRGQDGYTF. CDR3 nucleotides: TGTGCCAGCAGCTTGAGGGGACAGGATGGCTACACCTTC.

The chain joins TRBV6-5 to TRBJ2-5; D is undetermined. The V end lost 1 base, the J end lost 0 bases, and 3 bases lay between the germline ends. CDR3 length: 13 residues. The V gene's germline CDR1 is MNHEY and CDR2 SVGAGI. The CDR3 DNA reads as TGTGCCAGCAGTTACTACTACCAAGAGACCCAGTACTTC. This codes for CASSYYYQETQYF.

This clone was seen once. The rearrangement links TRBV15 to TRBJ2-5, with TRBD2 matching over 13 bases. This CDR3 region has 18 residues. The J segment lost 5 bases and the V segment lost 2 bases, leaving 11 bases of the junction unmatched. In germline, CDR1 is LNHNV, CDR2 YYDKDF (reference sequence). The CDR3 spells CATSRSTLLAGGRETQYF. The CDR3 nucleotides are TGTGCCACCAGCAGATCTACTTTACTAGCGGGGGGGCGTGAGACCCAGTACTTC.

This clone is a singleton in its sample. The chain has TRBV4-2 and TRBJ2-6; possible D gene TRBD2, 5 bases. The CDR3 consists of 15 residues. CDR1 is LGHNA and CDR2 is YNFKEQ in the germline V gene. V dropped 5 bases and J dropped 0 bases, with 8 bases sitting between them. The CDR3 sequence: CASSDTSSGANVLTF. As DNA, the CDR3 is TGTGCCAGCAGCGATACTAGCTCTGGGGCCAACGTCCTGACTTTC.

This clone was seen a single time. This rearrangement joins TRBV28 to TRBJ1-3; unclear D gene. Germline CDR1 MDHEN, CDR2 SYDVKM. The CDR3 runs to 13 residues. The V end was cut by 5 bases, the J end by 4 bases, with 9 bases between. The CDR3 protein is CASSEGRGNTIYF. DNA of the CDR3: TGTGCCAGCAGTGAAGGGAGGGGAAACACCATATATTTT.

This clone has only a few counts. The CDR3 sequence is CASSQSGGGETQYF. CDR3 nucleotides: TGTGCCAGCAGCCAGAGCGGGGGCGGGGAGACCCAGTACTTC. The V gene is TRBV4-2, the J gene TRBJ2-5, with 8 bases fitting TRBD2. The trim removed 3 bases at V and 5 bases at J, leaving 5 bases unmatched. The germline gives CDR1 LGHNA, CDR2 YNFKEQ. The CDR3 is made up of 14 amino acids.

In this sample, this clone turned up once. The chain carries TRBV9 and TRBJ1-3, with a weak D call TRBD1 (6 bases). V was shortened by 4 bases and J by 4 bases, with 18 bases between the two germline ends. Germline assignment: CDR1 SGDLS and CDR2 YYNGEE. This CDR3 has 16 amino acids. The DNA of the CDR3 is TGTGCCAGCAGCCCACAGGGTAACTATTGGGGAAACACCATATATTTT. This encodes CASSPQGNYWGNTIYF.

The CDR3 nucleotides are TGCAGTCCTGCACAGTCCGGCTACACCTTC. Translating it yields CSPAQSGYTF. This chain joins TRBV20-1 and TRBJ1-2; D is undetermined. This CDR3 has 10 residues. In germline, CDR1 is DFQATT, CDR2 SNEGSKA (reference sequence). Deletions cut 8 bases from V and 8 bases from J, with 12 bases between.